A single sample is the source of the 4 T cell receptor beta chains below, sequenced in a study of tumor-infiltrating lymphocytes in primary liver carcinoma. Bulk tissue was left unsorted, and RNA and DNA were co-extracted from approximately 20-30 mg of it. cDNA specific to TCR beta was made from 500 ng of total RNA, with a constant-region primer employed for priming. Three nested multiplex PCR rounds, a slightly modified ARM-PCR method, built the TCR beta libraries. Each of the first two PCR rounds ran approximately 9 cycles with TRBV1-TRBV30 forward and C-beta reverse primers. TCRdb processed the multiplex PCR reads anew with MiXCR; each CDR3 protein has one entry. The repertoire consists of tens of thousands of distinct CDR3 sequences, with approximately 70% occurring once and the leading ten covering about 20%. Sequencing used liver tumor tissue from sampling region 2. Subset of the sample: tumor region T2, inferior pole. The receptors were gathered from a man in his forties with primary liver carcinoma and hepatitis B virus infection.

Points on this clonotype: Likely a read error: the CDR3 ends without its conserved phenylalanine or tryptophan. The chain links TRBV7-9 to TRBJ2-1; 9 bases fit TRBD1. Losses at the gene ends were 5 bases for V and 9 bases for J; bases not matched to a gene: 11. The CDR3 totals 15 residues. Germline V lookup: CDR1 SEHNR, CDR2 FQNEAQ (reference sequence). CDR3 sequence reads: CASSRVGTGNIEQFI. The CDR3, as DNA: TGTGCCAGCAGCCGAGTTGGGACAGGGAACATTGAGCAGTTCATC.

This clonotype has at least ten counts. The chain uses TRBV30 and TRBJ2-4; TRBD1 is a possible D gene (5 bases). Germline lookup yields CDR1 GTSNPN and CDR2 SVGIG (reference sequence). V was pared by 8 bases and J by 1 base, with 15 bases between. This CDR3 spans 14 amino acids. CDR3 nucleotide sequence: TGTGCCGTTGAGGCTGGGGCGGCCAAAAACATTCAGTACTTC. Amino acids: CAVEAGAAKNIQYF.

Remarks on this clonotype: This CDR3 fails to terminate in the conserved phenylalanine or tryptophan, so it likely reflects a read error. The rearrangement joins TRBV11-1 to TRBJ2-1, with TRBD1 identical over 8 bases. The CDR3 spans 16 residues. CDR1 is SGHAT and CDR2 is FQDESV in the germline V gene (reference sequence). CDR3 bases: TGTGCCAGCTGCTTGGGACAGGCCAGCTCCTACGATGAGCAGTTCTCC. Translated, it gives CASCLGQASSYDEQFS.

This clonotype turned up a few times. The junction and the germline gene differ at one end; a read error may be behind it. The rearrangement joins TRBV5-1 to TRBJ1-1; TRBD1 might be the D (5 bases). The CDR3 contains 16 residues. Per germline, CDR1 SGHRS and CDR2 YFSETQ. The CDR3 DNA reads TGCGCCAGCAATCCTTCTTGGGGCACGATGAAGACTGAAGCTTTCTTT. This codes for CASNPSWGTMKTEAFF.